This T cell receptor beta chain emerged from a study of T cell responses to AZD1222 COVID-19 vaccine. Study-wide results and caveats: Targeting of unmutated variant regions was reportedly seen in nearly half of spike-specific TCRs. No repertoire was sampled before or during the peak T cell response, only after it. Donors in the cohort were predominantly white British and more often female, and clonal diversity was possibly underestimated.

Germline CDR1 SGHAT, CDR2 FQNNGV. V lost 1 base to trimming and J lost 4 bases, with 10 bases between them. The CDR3 totals 14 residues. This table comes from immunoSEQ multiplex PCR, and its TCRdb copy is limited to in-frame clones, with some not included. The sample lists some 150,000 clones; approximately 78% were seen once. As to this clone: The target antigen is unknown.

The TCR sequence derives from an adult in good health. The source was peripheral blood, collected on day 0 of MenACWY control vaccination. The rearrangement links TRBV11-2 to TRBJ2-5; unclear D gene. The CDR3 is CASSLGAVVETQYF. As DNA, the CDR3 is TGTGCCAGCAGCTTAGGTGCAGTGGTAGAGACCCAGTACTTC.